This T cell receptor beta chain was sequenced in a study of blood T cell repertoires in COVID-19. Whole-study context: Acute and convalescent COVID-19 specimens originated in the United States, Italy and Spain. Nucleic acid was either cDNA or gDNA, and it came from T cells, B-cell-depleted T cells, or PBMCs.

CDR1 SGHRS and CDR2 YFSETQ come from the germline V gene. The V gene lost 7 bases and the J gene lost 5 bases, with 12 bases spanning the gap. The CDR3 totals 12 residues. In the study's own analysis: Nucleated cell counts were estimated from reference gene primer amplification. This table comes from immunoSEQ multiplex PCR, and its TCRdb copy is limited to in-frame clones, with some not included. The V and J calls and the clone size are those of that table, but D and trimming were determined from the DNA. There are some 42,000 clones in the sample; about 85% occur only once, and roughly 13% lies in the top ten.

This clonotype originated in a woman in her sixties or seventies in a cohort sampled during active COVID-19. The sample was peripheral blood. The rearrangement links TRBV5-1 to TRBJ1-1, with D tentatively TRBD1 (5 bases). CDR3 amino acids: CASSRGTTEAFF. CDR3 DNA sequence: TGCGCCAGCTCTAGGGGTACGACTGAAGCTTTCTTT.